Listed here are 12 T cell receptor beta chains from one sample, sequenced in a study of control samples from healthy donors and cancer patients. Sequencing was performed with immunoSEQ multiplex PCR; in TCRdb, only in-frame clones are kept and a portion is missing. The sample yields around 230,000 clones, 85% to 95% seen once. Sequenced: blood. The source of these receptors is a man aged 45-65 years in good health.

This chain connects TRBV6-5 to TRBJ1-2; D might be TRBD1 (5 bases). V shed 7 bases and J shed 8 bases, with 23 bases lying between them. CDR1 and CDR2 from the germline V gene are MNHEY and SVGAGI. The CDR3 is 15 amino acids. The CDR3 sequence is CASTAPGGTVRGYTF. CDR3 coding DNA: TGTGCCAGCACTGCCCCCGGTGGGACGGTCCGGGGCTACACCTTC.

The gene calls are TRBV5-5 and TRBJ2-5, with TRBD1 identical over 8 bases. V lost 4 bases, J lost 5 bases, and 7 bases stayed unmatched. The CDR3 is made up of 14 amino acids. The V gene's germline CDR1 is SGHKS and CDR2 YYEKEE (reference sequence). CDR3 protein: CASSQLTGVETQYF. The CDR3 nucleotides read TGTGCCAGCAGCCAATTGACAGGGGTCGAGACCCAGTACTTC.

The chain recombines TRBV28 with TRBJ1-2; D ambiguous. The CDR3 loop spans 16 amino acids. V was trimmed by 2 bases and J by 1 base, leaving 14 bases between them. CDR1 MDHEN and CDR2 SYDVKM come from the germline V gene. The CDR3, as DNA: TGTGCCAGCAGTTTAGGCCAGAGGAGGTTTAACTATGGCTACACCTTC. Its protein product is CASSLGQRRFNYGYTF.

The gene calls are TRBV13 and TRBJ2-2, with 7 positions matching TRBD2. V gave up 5 bases and J gave up 2 bases; unmatched junction bases: 11. The CDR3 runs to 17 residues. The germline V gene encodes CDR1 PRHDT and CDR2 FYEKMQ (reference sequence). CDR3 sequence: CASSHYLTSLNTGELFF. CDR3 bases: TGTGCCAGCAGCCATTATTTGACTAGCCTTAACACCGGGGAGCTGTTTTTT.

The chain joins TRBV27 to TRBJ1-2, with 9 bases matching TRBD1. The V and J ends lost 1 base and 4 bases, in that order; junction bases with no gene match: 10. Germline V CDR1 and CDR2: MNHEY, SMNVEV (reference sequence). This CDR3 has 17 amino acids. The CDR3 sequence: CASSLYGDRVVIYGYTF. The CDR3 DNA reads TGTGCCAGCAGTTTATACGGGGACAGGGTCGTTATCTATGGCTACACCTTC.

This clone was recorded once. The rearrangement links TRBV28 to TRBJ2-3; 11 positions agree with TRBD2. Germline V gene sequence: CDR1 MDHEN, CDR2 SYDVKM. V was clipped by 2 bases and J by 9 bases; unmatched bases: 7. The CDR3 length is 15 residues. In DNA, the CDR3 is TGTGCCAGCAGTTTAGCCGGACTAGCGGGTGAGACGCAGTATTTT. Translation: CASSLAGLAGETQYF.

V usage is TRBV6-1 and J usage is TRBJ1-1; 8 bases line up with TRBD1. CDR3 length equals 14 residues. Trimming at V came to 3 bases and at J to 4 bases, leaving 4 bases not matched to a gene. Germline assignment: CDR1 MNHNS and CDR2 SASEGT. CDR3 amino acids: CASSEDRVRTEAFF. The CDR3, as DNA: TGTGCCAGCAGTGAGGACAGGGTTCGCACTGAAGCTTTCTTT.

The chain links TRBV9 to TRBJ2-7; 10 positions match TRBD1. Trimming cost V 3 bases and J 5 bases; bases outside gene matches: 8. CDR1 is SGDLS, CDR2 YYNGEE, per germline. This CDR3 contains 15 residues. This chain's CDR3 is CASSDGDRGYNEQYF. The CDR3 DNA follows: TGTGCCAGCAGCGATGGGGACAGGGGCTACAACGAGCAGTACTTC.

The chain combines TRBV9 with TRBJ2-5; 9 nucleotides line up with TRBD2. V was pared by 3 bases and J by 1 base, with 1 base of the junction left unmatched. Germline CDR1 SGDLS, CDR2 YYNGEE. This CDR3 spans 14 amino acids. The CDR3 region is CASSGRGGQETQYF. DNA of the CDR3: TGTGCCAGCAGCGGGCGGGGGGGCCAAGAGACCCAGTACTTC.

The rearrangement links TRBV20-1 to TRBJ2-7, with D unresolved. Germline values: CDR1 DFQATT, CDR2 SNEGSKA (reference sequence). The CDR3 is 11 amino acids. The chain's CDR3 is CSALSSYEQYF. The CDR3 bases are TGCAGCGCCCTCAGCTCCTACGAGCAGTACTTC.

The chain employs TRBV4-1 and TRBJ1-6; 9 bases line up with TRBD1. The CDR3 is 14 residues long. The junction had 2 bases not matched to a gene; V was cut back by 4 bases and J by 7 bases. Germline CDR1 and CDR2: MGHRA and YSYEKL. The CDR3 protein is CASSRTGGNSPLHF. In DNA, the CDR3 is TGCGCCAGCAGCCGTACAGGGGGCAATTCACCCCTCCACTTT.

This chain links TRBV7-9 with TRBJ1-4; D gene ambiguous. There are 12 residues in the CDR3. Trimming left V 5 bases short and J 4 bases short, with 5 bases between. Per germline, CDR1 SEHNR and CDR2 FQNEAQ (reference sequence). CDR3 amino acids: CASSDYNEKLFF. In nucleotides, the CDR3 is TGTGCCAGCAGCGACTATAATGAAAAACTGTTTTTT.